This T cell receptor beta chain was identified during a study of beta chain features in type 1 diabetes. On the study more broadly: Sorted cells from all samples, numbering about 100,000,000, were examined. Study-wide results and limits: Across all four CD4+ subsets, people with type 1 diabetes showed modestly shorter TCRB CDR3s.

CDR3 length equals 16 residues. Germline CDR1 MNHNS, CDR2 SASEGT. V shed 0 bases, J shed 0 bases, and the junction held 5 bases outside the gene matches. Every bit of the isolated RNA underwent reverse transcription, so sequencing read expressed TCRB transcripts. Approximately 4 million reads was the average for naive, central memory and regulatory T cell samples. The protocol was immunoSEQ multiplex PCR, while the TCRdb copy is restricted to in-frame clones and leaves out a portion. The sample contains about 230,000 clones, over 8.5% of which appear only once. On this clone itself: Its antigen is undetermined.

Sequencing input: naive CD4+ T cells from blood. This chain connects TRBV6-1 to TRBJ2-7; 7 positions agree with TRBD1. The source is a woman aged 18-35 years in good health. CDR3 residues: CASSEAGTVTSYEQYF. The CDR3 bases are TGTGCCAGCAGTGAAGCCGGGACAGTAACCTCCTACGAGCAGTACTTC.